Listed below are T cell receptor beta chains from one sample, sequenced in a study of naive and memory T cell subsets. From the 5' RACE reads, TCRdb called clonotypes with MiXCR, one entry per CDR3 protein. The table lists more than 60,000 distinct CDR3 sequences, 8% of them singletons. Receptors originate from a female donor in good health. CDR3s include the opening cysteine and the closing phenylalanine or tryptophan. The D gene is left open where the match is weak. Some rows mark clone size as missing; the rest say once, few, many or name a class of expanded clone.

j_call d_call clone_size v_call cdr3_aa cdr3_nt
TRBJ2-3 . few TRBV2 CASSDPGTSTDTQYF TGTGCCAGCAGTGACCCCGGGACTAGCACAGATACGCAGTATTTT
TRBJ1-2 . few TRBV29-1 CSVGEGYYGDTF TGCAGCGTTGGAGAGGGGTACTATGGCGACACCTTC
TRBJ2-1 TRBD2 . TRBV28 CASSLPQAGANEQFF TGTGCCAGCAGTTTACCCCAAGCGGGAGCTAATGAGCAGTTCTTC
TRBJ1-1 TRBD1 many TRBV29-1 CSVEDYGTGVPTEAFF TGCAGCGTTGAAGATTATGGGACAGGGGTACCCACTGAAGCTTTCTTT
TRBJ1-1 TRBD1 . TRBV10-3 CAISEPGQATSTEAFF TGTGCCATCAGTGAGCCGGGACAGGCGACGAGCACTGAAGCTTTCTTT
TRBJ1-5 . . TRBV19 CASSIVRGNSNQPQHF TGTGCCAGTAGTATTGTCAGGGGAAATAGCAATCAGCCCCAGCATTTT
TRBJ2-2 TRBD2 few TRBV12-3/TRBV12-4 CASSFDGGARANTGELFF TGTGCCAGCAGTTTTGACGGGGGGGCACGCGCGAACACCGGGGAGCTGTTTTTT
TRBJ2-7 . many TRBV29-1 CSALGGSYEQYF TGCAGCGCTTTGGGGGGATCCTACGAGCAGTACTTC
TRBJ1-1 . few TRBV29-1 CSVGGRGRGPEAFF TGCAGCGTTGGCGGAAGGGGGAGAGGCCCTGAAGCTTTCTTT
TRBJ2-1 . many TRBV12-3/TRBV12-4 CASSPRTAEQFF TGTGCCAGCAGTCCCCGGACGGCTGAGCAGTTCTTC
TRBJ1-2 . many TRBV19 CASSNPKGGNGYGYTF TGTGCCAGTAGTAACCCCAAGGGCGGGAACGGCTATGGCTACACCTTC
TRBJ2-7 TRBD1 few TRBV12-3/TRBV12-4 CASSFGQAYEQYF TGTGCCAGCAGTTTTGGACAGGCCTACGAGCAGTACTTC
TRBJ2-5 . . TRBV6-1 CASSEERDNQETQYF TGTGCCAGCAGTGAAGAAAGGGACAACCAAGAGACCCAGTACTTC
TRBJ2-7 TRBD2 few TRBV9 CASSVAPSGAYEQYF TGTGCCAGCAGCGTAGCACCTAGCGGTGCCTACGAGCAGTACTTC
TRBJ1-3 . . TRBV18 CASSEGRTISGNTIYF TGTGCCAGCTCAGAAGGACGGACGATCTCTGGAAACACCATATATTTT
TRBJ1-6 TRBD1 many TRBV20-1 CSARGDRGTRSPLHF TGCAGTGCTAGAGGGGACAGGGGAACGCGTTCACCCCTCCACTTT
TRBJ2-3 . . TRBV25-1 CASNSFDTQYF TGTGCCAGCAACAGCTTCGATACGCAGTATTTT
TRBJ1-2 . many TRBV4-2 CASSQDLGSYGYTF TGTGCCAGCAGCCAAGATCTTGGCAGCTATGGCTACACCTTC
TRBJ2-5 TRBD2 . TRBV3-1 CASSRTSGKETQYF TGTGCCAGCAGCCGAACTAGCGGTAAAGAGACCCAGTACTTC
TRBJ2-1 TRBD1 . TRBV19 CASSTDREYVEQFF TGTGCCAGTAGTACGGACAGGGAGTACGTTGAGCAGTTCTTC
TRBJ2-2 . few TRBV5-1 CASSLWAGQNTGELFF TGCGCCAGCAGCCTGTGGGCAGGACAGAACACCGGGGAGCTGTTTTTT
TRBJ1-2 TRBD1 many TRBV12-3/TRBV12-4 CASSEGAQFGYTF TGTGCCAGCAGCGAGGGGGCGCAATTTGGCTACACCTTC
TRBJ1-5 . . TRBV6-6 CASLPGGYSNQPQHF TGTGCCAGCCTCCCGGGGGGTTATAGCAATCAGCCCCAGCATTTT
TRBJ2-1 . . TRBV30 CAWGRQAYNEQFF TGTGCCTGGGGGCGACAAGCCTACAATGAGCAGTTCTTC
TRBJ2-5 . . TRBV5-1 CASMGVRGETQYF TGCGCCAGCATGGGTGTAAGAGGAGAGACCCAGTACTTC
TRBJ2-2 . many TRBV28 CASSLGQNTGELFF TGTGCCAGCAGTTTGGGACAGAACACCGGGGAGCTGTTTTTT
TRBJ2-7 TRBD1 . TRBV20-1 CSAIGTGDSYEQYF TGCAGTGCAATTGGGACAGGCGATTCCTACGAGCAGTACTTC
TRBJ2-4 . few TRBV28 CASTTPGTRNIQYF TGTGCCAGCACCACCCCGGGAACCAGGAACATTCAGTACTTC
TRBJ2-6 TRBD2 . TRBV27 CASSGLALSSGANVLTF TGTGCCAGCAGCGGACTAGCCTTATCCTCTGGGGCCAACGTCCTGACTTTC
TRBJ1-1 TRBD1 many TRBV7-9 CASSRTGAVNTEAFF TGTGCCAGCAGTCGGACAGGGGCTGTGAACACTGAAGCTTTCTTT
TRBJ2-7 . few TRBV29-1 CSVERDGGQYF TGCAGCGTTGAAAGGGACGGAGGACAGTACTTC